Each of the 25 T cell receptor beta chains below was sequenced from the same sample in a study of spatial heterogeneity in lung cancer. The time point denotes: sample taken at primary tumor resection. TCRdb re-called the 5' RACE reads through MiXCR, storing one row per CDR3 protein. This sample yields about 25,000 distinct CDR3 sequences, of which about 7.2% are seen a single time; 13% to 15% belongs to the top ten. The sequences come from PBMCs, collected at surgery. The source of these receptors is a male donor with early-stage non-small cell lung cancer.

The V and J genes are TRBV15 and TRBJ2-3; D gene ambiguous. V was shortened by 1 base and J by 7 bases, with 12 bases between the two germline ends. CDR1 is LNHNV and CDR2 is YYDKDF in the germline V gene (reference sequence). The CDR3 extends over 14 amino acids. CDR3 loop: CATSRGGILYTQYF. The CDR3 DNA reads as TGTGCCACCAGCAGAGGAGGCATACTGTATACGCAGTATTTT.

The CDR3 nucleotides are TGTGCCACCAGTGATCGAAACTACAATGAGCAGTTCTTC. It yields the protein CATSDRNYNEQFF. V and J are TRBV24-1 and TRBJ2-1, with no clear D. The CDR3 consists of 13 residues. V lost 3 bases to trimming and J lost 3 bases, with 5 bases between them. Germline lookup yields CDR1 KGHDR and CDR2 SFDVKD.

This clonotype has a handful of counts. The J gene is TRBJ1-1, the V gene TRBV7-2; 9 bases are a match to TRBD1. Germline V lookup: CDR1 SGHTA, CDR2 FQGNSA. V shed 5 bases, J shed 5 bases, and the junction held 9 bases outside the gene matches. The CDR3 covers 15 residues. The CDR3 bases are TGTGCCAGCAGCGGACCGGGACAGGGTTGGACTGAAGCTTTCTTT. Translating it yields CASSGPGQGWTEAFF.

CDR3 nucleotides: TGCAGTGCTTTGTCCGGGACTAGCGGGAGAAATGAGCAGTTCTTC. Translation gives CSALSGTSGRNEQFF. The chain recombines TRBV20-1 with TRBJ2-1; 14 nucleotides match TRBD2. The CDR3 consists of 15 residues. Germline CDR1 and CDR2: DFQATT and SNEGSKA (reference sequence). The junction had 7 bases not matched to a gene; V was cut back by 5 bases and J by 7 bases.

Only a few counts were recorded for this clonotype. V gene TRBV14 combines with J gene TRBJ1-4; D is unresolved. CDR1 SGHDN and CDR2 FVKESK come from the germline V gene. V lost 4 bases to trimming and J lost 0 bases, with 15 bases between them. This CDR3 region has 17 residues. The CDR3 DNA follows: TGTGCCAGCAGCCCCGGGAGGGCAGCCTCAACTAATGAAAAACTGTTTTTT. Translated: CASSPGRAASTNEKLFF.

This clonotype appeared many times. The DNA of the CDR3 is TGTGCCAGCACCCCATATAGCAATCAGCCCCAGCATTTT. This sequence encodes CASTPYSNQPQHF. V and J are TRBV28 and TRBJ1-5; no definite D call. The CDR3 runs to 13 residues. CDR1 is MDHEN and CDR2 is SYDVKM in the germline V gene. Trimming removed 7 bases from V and 0 bases from J, with 7 bases in between.

The table lists this clonotype with many counts. This chain uses TRBV11-2 with TRBJ2-3; D not resolved. There are 14 residues in the CDR3. Germline values: CDR1 SGHAT, CDR2 FQNNGV. V was clipped by 2 bases and J by 6 bases, with 12 bases between them. CDR3 sequence reads: CASSLFAVTDTQYF. CDR3 sequence (DNA): TGTGCCAGCAGCTTATTCGCTGTCACCGATACGCAGTATTTT.

This clonotype showed up many times. This chain joins TRBV27 and TRBJ1-4; D is uncertain. Germline V gives CDR1 MNHEY, CDR2 SMNVEV (reference sequence). CDR3 length equals 15 residues. V shed 3 bases and J shed 5 bases, with 13 bases lying between them. The CDR3 region is CASSLKGRKNEKLFF. The CDR3 DNA reads as TGTGCCAGCAGTTTGAAGGGTCGCAAGAATGAAAAACTGTTTTTT.

At least ten counts were recorded for this clonotype. The V gene is TRBV28, the J gene TRBJ2-7; tentative D call: TRBD1 (5 bases). The V gene lost 3 bases and the J gene lost 1 base, with 19 bases spanning the gap. Germline CDR1 and CDR2: MDHEN and SYDVKM. The CDR3 spans 17 residues. The CDR3 DNA reads as TGTGCCAGCAGTTTGCCACCACCAAGACGACAGTCCTACGAGCAGTACGTC. Translated: CASSLPPPRRQSYEQYV.

By share, this clonotype ranks as medium-sized. The genes are TRBV27 and TRBJ2-7; tentative D call: TRBD1 (6 bases). V was shortened by 3 bases and J by 2 bases, with 11 bases between the two germline ends. CDR3 size: 14 residues. Germline lookup yields CDR1 MNHEY and CDR2 SMNVEV (reference sequence). CDR3 region: CASSLKAGAYEQYV. For the CDR3, the DNA is TGTGCCAGCAGTTTGAAGGCAGGGGCCTACGAGCAGTACGTC.

This clonotype was seen many times. The chain uses TRBV7-8 and TRBJ1-1, with a tentative D call TRBD1 (6 bases). The ends were cut back, 7 bases at V and 3 bases at J, with 18 bases in the middle. CDR3 size: 15 residues. Germline values: CDR1 SGHVS, CDR2 FQNEAQ. The CDR3 bases are TGTGCCAGCACCGTGGGACGGGACACTCACACTGAAGCTTTCTTT. This gives the protein CASTVGRDTHTEAFF. The full variable domain, with the rest looked up from reference TRBV7-8 and TRBJ1-1, is GAGVSQSPRYKVAKRGQDVALRCDPISGHVSLFWYQQALGQGPEFLTYFQNEAQLDKSGLPSDRFFAERPEGSVSTLKIQRTQQEDSAVYLCASTVGRDTHTEAFFGQGTRLTVV.

This clonotype was recorded many times. The gene calls are TRBV28 and TRBJ2-1, with 9 bases that match TRBD2. The CDR3 consists of 15 residues. The germline V gene has CDR1 MDHEN and CDR2 SYDVKM. Trimming cost V 2 bases and J 7 bases; bases outside gene matches: 6. In nucleotides, the CDR3 is TGTGCCAGCAGTTTAGCGGGAGGGCCGCTTAATGAGCAGTTCTTC. Its translation: CASSLAGGPLNEQFF.

This clonotype was found many times. The chain couples TRBV5-1 to TRBJ2-3; 8 positions match TRBD2. The length of the CDR3 is 15 residues. V shed 1 base, J shed 0 bases, and the junction held 1 base outside the gene matches. Germline lookup yields CDR1 SGHRS and CDR2 YFSETQ. CDR3 bases: TGCGCCAGCAGCTTGCAGCGGGGGAGCACAGATACGCAGTATTTT. The encoded protein is CASSLQRGSTDTQYF.

This clonotype was found many times. This chain uses TRBV9 with TRBJ2-3; D is undetermined. The CDR3 extends over 12 amino acids. Germline assignment: CDR1 SGDLS and CDR2 YYNGEE. Deletions cut 0 bases from V and 4 bases from J, with 3 bases between. The DNA of the CDR3 is TGTGCCAGCAGCGTAGCTTCAGATACGCAGTATTTT. It yields the protein CASSVASDTQYF.

This clonotype occurred many times. The J gene is TRBJ2-3, the V gene TRBV20-1; D is undetermined. Trimming took 2 bases from V and 6 from J, leaving 24 bases between them. The CDR3 is made up of 17 amino acids. Per the germline V gene, CDR1 is DFQATT and CDR2 is SNEGSKA (reference sequence). The CDR3 nucleotides read TGCAGTGCTAGACTAATGGATGCGACCGCGCGCGGTGATACGCAGTATTTT. It yields the protein CSARLMDATARGDTQYF.

This clonotype was seen at least ten times. This chain uses TRBV6-1 with TRBJ2-1; 9 bases align to TRBD2. The CDR3 has 16 amino acids. V was pared by 6 bases and J by 4 bases, with 10 bases of the junction left unmatched. The germline gives CDR1 MNHNS, CDR2 SASEGT. Here the CDR3 reads CASRYSGLATYNEQFF. The DNA for the CDR3 is TGTGCCAGCAGGTATTCCGGACTAGCGACGTACAATGAGCAGTTCTTC.

This clonotype has a handful of counts. The chain employs TRBV18 and TRBJ2-3; 10 bases fit TRBD1. Germline trimming cut 2 bases from V and 5 bases from J; bases unmatched to any gene: 1. This CDR3 has 14 amino acids. Germline V gene data show CDR1 as KGHSH and CDR2 as LQKENI. CDR3 loop: CASSPRTGGDTQYF. The CDR3, as DNA: TGTGCCAGCTCACCAAGGACAGGGGGAGATACGCAGTATTTT.

The gene calls are TRBV7-2 and TRBJ2-5, with 14 bases identical to TRBD2. The V and J ends lost 2 bases and 1 base, in that order; junction bases with no gene match: 12. Germline V lookup: CDR1 SGHTA, CDR2 FQGNSA. This CDR3 is 20 amino acids long. The CDR3 region has the DNA TGTGCCAGCAGCTTACGGCCCGGGACTAGCGGGGGTCGACCCCAAGAGACCCAGTACTTC. It is translated as CASSLRPGTSGGRPQETQYF.

This clonotype occurred a few times. V gene TRBV7-8 combines with J gene TRBJ2-4; 8 nucleotides line up with TRBD2. The ends lost 6 bases at V and 7 bases at J; junction bases unmatched: 8. Germline loops: CDR1 SGHVS, CDR2 FQNEAQ. This CDR3 has 14 residues. The CDR3 spells CASRVGTRGNIQYF. The CDR3 DNA sequence: TGTGCCAGCAGGGTGGGGACTAGGGGGAACATTCAGTACTTC.

This clonotype was observed a few times. The chain has TRBV6-1 and TRBJ2-2; 7 bases map to TRBD1. The CDR3 contains 12 residues. V was pared by 5 bases and J by 6 bases, with 0 bases of the junction left unmatched. Germline values: CDR1 MNHNS, CDR2 SASEGT. The CDR3 nucleotides are TGTGCCAGCAGTACAGGGGCCGGGGAGCTGTTTTTT. Amino acids: CASSTGAGELFF.

The chain recombines TRBV28 with TRBJ2-3; unclear D gene. Per germline, CDR1 MDHEN and CDR2 SYDVKM. This CDR3 has 13 amino acids. The V end was cut by 2 bases, the J end by 6 bases, with 9 bases between. The CDR3 spells CASSLQSPDTQYF. CDR3 nucleotide sequence: TGTGCCAGCAGTTTACAGAGTCCGGATACGCAGTATTTT. Drawing the rest from reference TRBV28 and TRBJ2-3, the complete variable domain is DVKVTQSSRYLVKRTGEKVFLECVQDMDHENMFWYRQDPGLGLRLIYFSYDVKMKEKGDIPEGYSVSREKKERFSLILESASTNQTSMYLCASSLQSPDTQYFGPGTRLTVL.

This clonotype was counted ten times or more. The rearrangement joins TRBV28 to TRBJ1-4, with D perhaps TRBD1 (6 bases). This CDR3 comprises 12 residues. Trimming took off 7 bases at V and 8 bases at J, with 11 bases between the two ends. CDR1 is MDHEN and CDR2 is SYDVKM in the germline V gene. DNA for the CDR3: TGTGCCAGCAATGCAGGACAGGAAAAACTGTTTTTT. Translating gives CASNAGQEKLFF.

This clonotype was seen many times. The chain carries TRBV20-1 and TRBJ2-2, with D hard to call. The germline CDR1 and CDR2 sequences are DFQATT and SNEGSKA (reference sequence). The germline V and J ends were trimmed by 0 bases and 6 bases, with 5 bases remaining between them. The CDR3 length is 12 residues. The CDR3 loop is CSARDGPGELFF. The CDR3 DNA follows: TGCAGTGCTAGAGACGGCCCCGGGGAGCTGTTTTTT.

By sample fraction, this clonotype is medium-sized. The chain uses TRBV4-1 and TRBJ2-2; D might be TRBD1 (5 bases). The V and J ends lost 7 bases and 5 bases respectively, with 17 bases between them. The CDR3 length is 15 residues. Germline values: CDR1 MGHRA, CDR2 YSYEKL. The CDR3, as DNA: TGCGCCAGCATGCAGGGCCCCGGCCATACCGGGGAGCTGTTTTTT. Its translation is CASMQGPGHTGELFF.

This clonotype was observed at least ten times. The chain recombines TRBV7-3 with TRBJ1-2, with D uncertain. The CDR3 extends over 13 amino acids. The germline V and J ends were trimmed by 5 bases and 0 bases, with 7 bases remaining between them. CDR1 and CDR2 (germline): SGHTA, FQGTGA. DNA of the CDR3: TGTGCCAGCAGCGAAAGAGCTAACTATGGCTACACCTTC. This encodes CASSERANYGYTF.